Listed here are 5 T cell receptor beta chains from one sample, sequenced in a study of cytomegalovirus exposure and HLA in healthy donors. Researchers ran the PCR with 60 Vbeta and 13 Jbeta primers. Data came from immunoSEQ multiplex PCR; TCRdb stores just in-frame clones and leaves some out. There are 100,000 to 150,000 clones in the sample; 80% occur only once, and 1% lies in the top ten. Source material: PBMCs. The receptors were sampled from a man aged 40-49 years in good health and CMV-seronegative.

The DNA of the CDR3 is TGTGCCTGGAGTGTAGGGGGCGGGTACTCCTACGAGCAGTACTTC. As protein: CAWSVGGGYSYEQYF. The chain is built from TRBV30 and TRBJ2-7; TRBD1 aligns across 7 bases. Trimming at V came to 0 bases and at J to 0 bases, leaving 5 bases not matched to a gene. Germline V gene sequence: CDR1 GTSNPN, CDR2 SVGIG (reference sequence). This CDR3 contains 15 residues.

J is TRBJ1-4 and V is TRBV28; D is possibly TRBD1 (5 bases). Germline CDR1 reads MDHEN; CDR2 reads SYDVKM. V dropped 0 bases and J dropped 8 bases, with 10 bases sitting between them. The length of the CDR3 is 14 residues. The CDR3 region is CASSLWDKPEKLFF. The DNA of the CDR3 is TGTGCCAGCAGTTTATGGGACAAACCGGAAAAACTGTTTTTT.

This clone was counted a few times. The V and J genes are TRBV7-8 and TRBJ2-2, with 12 nucleotides matching TRBD2. The CDR3 totals 16 residues. V shed 2 bases and J 3 bases; nucleotides not matched to a gene: 1. CDR1 is SGHVS and CDR2 is FQNEAQ in the germline V gene. The CDR3 DNA sequence: TGTGCCAGCAGCTTAACTAGCGGGGGGCACACCGGGGAGCTGTTTTTT. Encoded protein: CASSLTSGGHTGELFF.

This clone was counted only a few times. The chain has TRBV5-1 and TRBJ2-7; 7 nucleotides line up with TRBD1. V dropped 5 bases and J dropped 5; count of bases not matched to a gene: 7. Germline lookup yields CDR1 SGHRS and CDR2 YFSETQ. This CDR3 has 13 residues. DNA for the CDR3: TGCGCCAGCAGTCCTGACAGGGTGGACGAGCAGTACTTC. It codes for CASSPDRVDEQYF.

This chain's CDR3 is CASSPPTGVKDYGYTF. The CDR3 DNA sequence: TGTGCCAGCAGTCCCCCGACAGGGGTTAAAGACTATGGCTACACCTTC. This chain uses TRBV28 with TRBJ1-2; 8 bases align to TRBD1. The junction had 11 bases not matched to a gene; V was cut back by 5 bases and J by 3 bases. The CDR3 is 16 residues long. Germline V gives CDR1 MDHEN, CDR2 SYDVKM.